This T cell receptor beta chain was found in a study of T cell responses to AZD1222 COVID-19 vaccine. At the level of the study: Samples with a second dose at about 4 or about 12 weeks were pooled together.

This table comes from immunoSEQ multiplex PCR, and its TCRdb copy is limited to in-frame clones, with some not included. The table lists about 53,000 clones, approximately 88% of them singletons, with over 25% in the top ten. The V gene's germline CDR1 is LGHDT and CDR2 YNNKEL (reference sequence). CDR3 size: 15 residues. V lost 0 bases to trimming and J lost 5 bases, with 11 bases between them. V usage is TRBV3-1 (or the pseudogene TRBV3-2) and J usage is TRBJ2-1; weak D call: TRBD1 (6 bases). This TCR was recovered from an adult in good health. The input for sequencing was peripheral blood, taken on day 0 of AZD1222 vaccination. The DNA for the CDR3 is TGTGCCAGCAGCCAAGATATAAACAGGGACAATGAGCAGTTCTTC. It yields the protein CASSQDINRDNEQFF.